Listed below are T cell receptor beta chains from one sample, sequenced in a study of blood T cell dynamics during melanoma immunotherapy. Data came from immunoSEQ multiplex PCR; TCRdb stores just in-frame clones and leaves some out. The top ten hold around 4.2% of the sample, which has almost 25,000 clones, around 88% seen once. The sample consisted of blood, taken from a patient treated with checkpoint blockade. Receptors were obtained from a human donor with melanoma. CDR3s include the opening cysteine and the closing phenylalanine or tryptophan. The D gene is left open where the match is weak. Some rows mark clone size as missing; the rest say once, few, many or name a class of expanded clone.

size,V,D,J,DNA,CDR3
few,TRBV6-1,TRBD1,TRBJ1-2,TGTGCCAGCAGTCGGACAGGGAACTATGGCTACACCTTC,CASSRTGNYGYTF
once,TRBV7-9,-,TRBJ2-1,TGTGCCAGCAGCTTACTAGCCGGCAATGAGCAGTTCTTC,CASSLLAGNEQFF
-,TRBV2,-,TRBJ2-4,TGTGCCAGCACGGTGGAAAACATTCAGTACTTC,CASTVENIQYF
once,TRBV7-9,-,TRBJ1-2,TGTGCCAGCAGCTTAGTTCAGATGTATGGCTACACCTTC,CASSLVQMYGYTF
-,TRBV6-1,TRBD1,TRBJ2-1,TGTGCCAGCTGCCGGACAGGGTTTGACGATGAGCAGTTCTTC,CASCRTGFDDEQFF
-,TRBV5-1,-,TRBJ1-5,TGCGCCAGCAGCTTGCACGGACCAAGAGATGATAGCAATCAGCCCCAGCATTTT,CASSLHGPRDDSNQPQHF
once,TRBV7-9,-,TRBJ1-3,TGTGCCAGCAGGCAGGGTTTTTGGAACACCATATATTTT,CASRQGFWNTIYF
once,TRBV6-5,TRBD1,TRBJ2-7,TGTGCCAGCAAAAGGGGACAGGGTAGCACCTACGAGCAGTACTTC,CASKRGQGSTYEQYF
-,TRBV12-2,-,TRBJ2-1,TGTGCAAGTCGCAGTAGACTAGCGGGAGGCAAGTACAATGAGCAGTTCTTC,CASRSRLAGGKYNEQFF
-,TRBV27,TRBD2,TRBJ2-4,TGTGCCAGCAGTGGAACTAGCGGGAGTCGTGGAAACATTCAGTACTTC,CASSGTSGSRGNIQYF
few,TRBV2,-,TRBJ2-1,TGTGCCAGCAGTATCGAACGGGAACCTGAGCAGTTCTTC,CASSIEREPEQFF
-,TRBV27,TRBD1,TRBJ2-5,TGTGCCAGCAGTGTCGGGACAGGCGCAGAGACCCAGTACTTC,CASSVGTGAETQYF
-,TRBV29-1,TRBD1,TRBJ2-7,TGCAGCGTTAAGGGACAGGGTGTGGGCGAGCAGTACTTC,CSVKGQGVGEQYF
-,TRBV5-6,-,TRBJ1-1,TGTGCCAGCAGCTTAGTAATGGGGGACGCCGCAAACACTGAAGCTTTCTTT,CASSLVMGDAANTEAFF
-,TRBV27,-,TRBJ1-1,TGTGCCAGCAGTTTATCGGCAACCAACACTGAAGCTTTCTTT,CASSLSATNTEAFF
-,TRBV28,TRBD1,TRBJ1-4,TGTGCCAGCAGCTCGGGACAGGCTAATGAAAAACTGTTTTTT,CASSSGQANEKLFF
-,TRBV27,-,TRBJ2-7,TGTGCCAGCAGTTTTAGACAGTCCTACGAGCAGTACTTC,CASSFRQSYEQYF
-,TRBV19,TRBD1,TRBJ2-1,TGTGCCAGTAGCTACGAGGGACAGGGGGCCTATGAGCAGTTCTTC,CASSYEGQGAYEQFF
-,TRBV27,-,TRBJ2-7,TGTGCCAGCAGTTTAGGTAGGGACCCCAGCTCCTACGAGCAGTACTTC,CASSLGRDPSSYEQYF
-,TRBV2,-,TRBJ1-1,TGTGCCAGCAGTCTGACAGCGGTGAACACTGAAGCTTTCTTT,CASSLTAVNTEAFF
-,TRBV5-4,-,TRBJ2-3,TGTGCCAGCAGCCCTCCGGGGACGGACACGGATACGCAGTATTTT,CASSPPGTDTDTQYF
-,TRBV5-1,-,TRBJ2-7,TGCGCCAGCAGCCCCGGCGGGAAAGGGCCCTACGAGCAGTACTTC,CASSPGGKGPYEQYF